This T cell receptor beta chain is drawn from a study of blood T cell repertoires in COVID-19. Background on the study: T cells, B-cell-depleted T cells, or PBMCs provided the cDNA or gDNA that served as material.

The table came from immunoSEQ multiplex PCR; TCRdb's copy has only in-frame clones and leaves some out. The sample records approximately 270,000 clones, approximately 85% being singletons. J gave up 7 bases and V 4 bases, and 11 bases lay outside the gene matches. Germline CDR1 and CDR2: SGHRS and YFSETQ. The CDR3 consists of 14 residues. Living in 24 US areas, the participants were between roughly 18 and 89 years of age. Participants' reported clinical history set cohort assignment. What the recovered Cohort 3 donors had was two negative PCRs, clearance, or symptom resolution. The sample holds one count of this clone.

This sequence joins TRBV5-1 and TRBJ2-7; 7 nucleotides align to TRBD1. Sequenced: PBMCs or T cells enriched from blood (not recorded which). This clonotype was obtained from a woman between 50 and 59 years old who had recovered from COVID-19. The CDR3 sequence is CASSLDRAAGEQYF. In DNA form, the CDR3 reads TGCGCCAGCAGCCTAGACAGGGCGGCGGGTGAGCAGTACTTC.